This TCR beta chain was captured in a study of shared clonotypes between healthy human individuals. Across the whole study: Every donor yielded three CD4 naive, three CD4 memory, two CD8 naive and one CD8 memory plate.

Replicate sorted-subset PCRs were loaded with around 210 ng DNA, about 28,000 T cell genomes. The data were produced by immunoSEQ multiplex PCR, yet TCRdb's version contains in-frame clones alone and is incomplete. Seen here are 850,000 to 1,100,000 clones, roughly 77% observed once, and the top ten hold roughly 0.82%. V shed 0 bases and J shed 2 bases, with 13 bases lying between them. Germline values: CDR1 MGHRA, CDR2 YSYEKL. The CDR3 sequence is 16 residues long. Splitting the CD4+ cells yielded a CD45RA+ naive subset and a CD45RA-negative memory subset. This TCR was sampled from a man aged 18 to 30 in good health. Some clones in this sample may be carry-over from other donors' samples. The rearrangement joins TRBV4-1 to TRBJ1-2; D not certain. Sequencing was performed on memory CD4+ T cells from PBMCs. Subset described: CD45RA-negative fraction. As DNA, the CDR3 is TGCGCCAGCAGCCAAGATAGCGGAACTATGAACTATGGCTACACCTTC. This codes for CASSQDSGTMNYGYTF.